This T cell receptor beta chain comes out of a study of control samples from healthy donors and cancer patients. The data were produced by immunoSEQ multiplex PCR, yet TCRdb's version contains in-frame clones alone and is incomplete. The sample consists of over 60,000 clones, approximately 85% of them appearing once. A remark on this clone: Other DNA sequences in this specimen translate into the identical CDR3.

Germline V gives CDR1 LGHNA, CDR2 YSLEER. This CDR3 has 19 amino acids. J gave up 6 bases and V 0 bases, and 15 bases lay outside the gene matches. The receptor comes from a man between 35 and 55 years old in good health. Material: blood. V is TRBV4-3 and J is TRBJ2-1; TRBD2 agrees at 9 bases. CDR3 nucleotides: TGCGCCAGCAGCCAAGATATAGTTGGCGGGGGGGCGCGGGGCAATGAGCAGTTCTTC. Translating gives CASSQDIVGGGARGNEQFF.